These 9 T cell receptor beta chains share one sample of origin, sequenced in a study of blood T cell repertoires in COVID-19. The repertoire was sequenced with immunoSEQ multiplex PCR; TCRdb's copy has only in-frame clones and lacks some. The sample shows more than 90,000 clones, 87% of them seen only once. The sequencing input was peripheral blood. The receptors here all came from a human donor in a cohort sampled during active COVID-19.

The chain is built from TRBV6-5 and TRBJ2-7; tentative D call: TRBD2 (5 bases). The CDR3 has 14 residues. Per germline, CDR1 MNHEY and CDR2 SVGAGI. Between the trimmed V and J ends, which lost 8 bases and 2 bases, there was a span of 16 bases. The CDR3 loop reads CASEKAGVPYEQYF. CDR3 sequence (DNA): TGTGCCAGCGAAAAGGCCGGGGTACCCTACGAGCAGTACTTC.

This chain joins TRBV19 and TRBJ2-1; 10 nucleotides line up with TRBD2. The CDR3 length is 16 residues. V dropped 6 bases and J dropped 0; count of bases not matched to a gene: 5. Germline loops: CDR1 LNHDA, CDR2 SQIVND (reference sequence). The DNA for the CDR3 is TGTGCCAGTAGGATTATAGCGGGAGGCTCCTACAATGAGCAGTTCTTC. It yields the protein CASRIIAGGSYNEQFF. The full variable domain, completed using reference TRBV19 and TRBJ2-1, is DGGITQSPKYLFRKEGQNVTLSCEQNLNHDAMYWYRQDPGQGLRLIYYSQIVNDFQKGDIAEGYSVSREKKESFPLTVTSAQKNPTAFYLCASRIIAGGSYNEQFFGPGTRLTVL.

This chain links TRBV24-1 with TRBJ2-3; 8 nucleotides agree with TRBD1. The V gene end was trimmed by 3 bases and the J gene end by 5 bases; junction bases not matched to a gene: 18. Germline values: CDR1 KGHDR, CDR2 SFDVKD. The CDR3 extends over 19 amino acids. CDR3 sequence reads: CATSDPRSPTQGGRDTQYF. Here the CDR3 DNA reads TGTGCCACCAGTGATCCCCGGTCACCCACACAGGGGGGCAGAGATACGCAGTATTTT.

DNA for the CDR3: TGTGCTAGTGGCCCGGGGGGAGCGGGGCATACGCAGTATTTT. Amino acid sequence: CASGPGGAGHTQYF. The chain combines TRBV12-5 with TRBJ2-3; TRBD2 matches 7 bases. CDR1 is LGHNT and CDR2 is FRNRAP in the germline V gene. The CDR3 is made up of 14 amino acids. Trimming took 6 bases from V and 7 from J; bases not matched to a gene: 10.

J is TRBJ1-2 and V is TRBV7-6; possibly TRBD1 for D (5 bases). The V and J ends lost 4 bases and 7 bases respectively, with 13 bases between them. Germline V CDR1 and CDR2: SGHVS, FNYEAQ. CDR3 size: 13 residues. The CDR3 coding sequence is TGTGCCAGCAGCTCCCGGTTGGGGGGTGGCTACACCTTC. It specifies CASSSRLGGGYTF.

The CDR3 region has the DNA TGTGCCAGCAGCGCCGGACTAGCGGGATACAATGAGCAGTTCTTC. Translation: CASSAGLAGYNEQFF. The chain has TRBV11-2 and TRBJ2-1, with 12 nucleotides matching TRBD2. J gave up 4 bases and V 5 bases, and 3 bases lay outside the gene matches. The CDR3 is 15 residues long. Germline values: CDR1 SGHAT, CDR2 FQNNGV.

This rearrangement joins TRBV6-5 to TRBJ2-2; no definite D call. V gave up 2 bases and J gave up 1 base, with 8 bases separating them. CDR1 and CDR2 (germline): MNHEY, SVGAGI. The CDR3 covers 15 residues. The CDR3, as DNA: TGTGCCAGCAGTTACAGGCGGCAGAACACCGGGGAGCTGTTTTTT. Translated: CASSYRRQNTGELFF.

This chain joins TRBV30 and TRBJ2-7; weak D call: TRBD2 (6 bases). The V end was cut by 4 bases, the J end by 3 bases, with 16 bases between. The CDR3 contains 14 residues. Germline V gene lookup returns CDR1 GTSNPN and CDR2 SVGIG (reference sequence). The CDR3 here is CAWIIGTGDYEQYF. The CDR3 bases are TGTGCCTGGATCATAGGGACTGGAGACTACGAGCAGTACTTC.

V and J are TRBV7-7 and TRBJ2-1; D ambiguous. The CDR3 is 15 residues long. CDR1 is SSHAT, CDR2 FNYEAQ, per germline (reference sequence). Between the trimmed V and J ends, which lost 3 bases and 6 bases, there was a span of 15 bases. CDR3 amino acids: CASSLSADFFNEQFF. The CDR3 bases are TGTGCCAGCAGCTTGTCCGCAGATTTTTTCAATGAGCAGTTCTTC.